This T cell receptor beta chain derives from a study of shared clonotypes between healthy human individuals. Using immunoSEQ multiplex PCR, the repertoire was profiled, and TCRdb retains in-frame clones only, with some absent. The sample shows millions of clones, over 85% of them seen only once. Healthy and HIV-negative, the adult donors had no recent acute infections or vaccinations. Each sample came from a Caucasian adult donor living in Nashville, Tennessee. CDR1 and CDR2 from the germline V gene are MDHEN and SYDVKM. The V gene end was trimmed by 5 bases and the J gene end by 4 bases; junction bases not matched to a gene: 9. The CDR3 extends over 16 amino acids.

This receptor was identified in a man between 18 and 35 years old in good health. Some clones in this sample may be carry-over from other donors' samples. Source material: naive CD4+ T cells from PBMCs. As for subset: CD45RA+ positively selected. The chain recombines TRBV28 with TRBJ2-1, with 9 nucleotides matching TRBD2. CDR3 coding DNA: TGTGCCAGCAGTCCCAGGAGCGGGAGGCGGTACAATGAGCAGTTCTTC. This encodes CASSPRSGRRYNEQFF.